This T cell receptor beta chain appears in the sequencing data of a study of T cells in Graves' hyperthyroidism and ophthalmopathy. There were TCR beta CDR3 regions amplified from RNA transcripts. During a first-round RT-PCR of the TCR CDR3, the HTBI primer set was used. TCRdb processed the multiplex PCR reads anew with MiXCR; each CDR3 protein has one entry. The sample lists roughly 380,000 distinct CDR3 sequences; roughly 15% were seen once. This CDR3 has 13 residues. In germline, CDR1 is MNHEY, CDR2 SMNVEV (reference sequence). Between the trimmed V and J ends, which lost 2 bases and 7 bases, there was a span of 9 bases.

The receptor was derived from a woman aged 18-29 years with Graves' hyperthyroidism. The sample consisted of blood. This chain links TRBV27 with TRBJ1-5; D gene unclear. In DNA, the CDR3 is TGTGCCAGCAGTTTAAGGGCTGGCCAGCCCCAGCATTTT. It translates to CASSLRAGQPQHF.